A selection of T cell receptor beta chains follows, all from one sample in a study of T cells after yellow fever vaccination. TCRdb re-called the 5' RACE reads through MiXCR, storing one row per CDR3 protein. The profile covers approximately 450,000 distinct CDR3 sequences, with around 20% appearing a single time and roughly a sixth taken by the ten largest. The material was PBMCs, obtained before the yellow fever booster vaccination. The receptor set was obtained from a man younger than 35 who received the YFV17D yellow fever vaccine. The CDR3 runs from the conserved cysteine through the conserved F or W. D genes are given only for firm matches. Clone size, where shown, is once, few, many, or a class for clones that have expanded.

D | size | J | V | length | CDR3 | DNA
- | - | TRBJ1-5 | TRBV12-3/TRBV12-4 | 12 | CASSSAEEPQHF | TGTGCCAGCAGTAGCGCCGAAGAGCCCCAGCATTTT
- | - | TRBJ2-3 | TRBV7-3 | 15 | CASSLGSTGPDTQYF | TGTGCCAGCAGCTTGGGAAGCACAGGACCGGATACGCAGTATTTT
TRBD2 | many | TRBJ2-1 | TRBV20-1 | 15 | CSAHSPGSGGAEQFF | TGCAGTGCCCACTCCCCGGGTAGCGGGGGGGCTGAGCAGTTCTTC
TRBD2 | few | TRBJ2-3 | TRBV28 | 16 | CASSLLAAGERGTQYF | TGTGCCAGCAGTCTCCTAGCCGCGGGGGAACGCGGTACGCAGTATTTT
- | - | TRBJ2-1 | TRBV6-2/TRBV6-3 | 12 | CASRPLWGPQFF | TGTGCCAGCAGGCCCCTGTGGGGCCCGCAGTTCTTC
- | - | TRBJ2-5 | TRBV4-2 | 14 | CASSQAPMVGTQYF | TGTGCCAGCAGCCAAGCCCCAATGGTGGGGACCCAGTACTTC
TRBD2 | few | TRBJ2-5 | TRBV6-2/TRBV6-3 | 15 | CASSYFGGGAETQYF | TGTGCCAGCAGTTACTTTGGCGGGGGGGCCGAGACCCAGTACTTC
- | - | TRBJ2-5 | TRBV4-1 | 16 | CASSQLEQGLEETQYF | TGCGCCAGCAGCCAATTAGAACAGGGTTTAGAAGAGACCCAGTACTTC
- | - | TRBJ2-5 | TRBV3-1 | 12 | CASSLTEETQYF | TGTGCCAGCAGCCTAACTGAAGAGACCCAGTACTTC
TRBD1 | few | TRBJ2-7 | TRBV4-3 | 15 | CASSLRTGGYYEQYF | TGCGCCAGCAGCCTCCGGACAGGGGGCTACTACGAGCAGTACTTC
- | many | TRBJ2-4 | TRBV6-5 | 16 | CASSYSIAGQKNIQYF | TGTGCCAGCAGTTACTCGATAGCGGGACAGAAAAACATTCAGTACTTC
- | few | TRBJ2-1 | TRBV7-8 | 18 | CASSLASGSFASYNEQFF | TGTGCCAGCAGCTTAGCGAGCGGTAGCTTTGCCTCCTACAATGAACAGTTCTTC
- | few | TRBJ2-5 | TRBV7-2 | 16 | CASSLKSGNFQETQYF | TGTGCCAGCAGCTTAAAGAGCGGAAATTTCCAAGAGACCCAGTACTTC
- | many | TRBJ2-3 | TRBV10-3 | 13 | CAISESPSYTQYF | TGTGCCATCAGTGAGTCCCCCAGCTATACGCAGTATTTT
- | once | TRBJ1-3 | TRBV2 | 11 | CGLLAGNTIYF | TGTGGGTTGTTGGCTGGAAACACCATATATTTT
- | - | TRBJ1-1 | TRBV4-3 | 14 | CASSFHRDLSEAFF | TGCGCCAGCAGCTTCCACCGGGACTTATCTGAAGCTTTCTTT
TRBD1 | - | TRBJ2-3 | TRBV12-3/TRBV12-4 | 16 | CASSPRDSTYTDTQYF | TGTGCCAGCAGTCCTCGGGACAGCACTTACACAGATACGCAGTATTTT
TRBD1 | - | TRBJ1-2 | TRBV6-2/TRBV6-3 | 15 | CASSYQAGGLDGYTF | TGTGCCAGCAGTTACCAGGCAGGGGGCTTGGATGGCTACACCTTC
- | - | TRBJ2-7 | TRBV18 | 15 | CASSPFFAESYEQYF | TGTGCCAGCTCACCATTTTTCGCAGAATCCTACGAGCAGTACTTC
TRBD1 | - | TRBJ2-7 | TRBV2 | 13 | CASSRQGRYEQYF | TGTGCCAGCAGCAGACAGGGGCGGTACGAGCAGTACTTC
TRBD2 | - | TRBJ2-5 | TRBV7-9 | 15 | CASSPGTSGGETQYF | TGTGCCAGCAGCCCTGGCACCTCGGGAGGGGAGACCCAGTACTTC
- | few | TRBJ1-1 | TRBV29-1 | 12 | CSVGRQNTEAFF | TGCAGCGTTGGGAGACAGAACACTGAAGCTTTCTTT
- | few | TRBJ2-1 | TRBV7-2 | 14 | CASSRTNQKSEQFF | TGTGCCAGCAGTAGGACTAACCAGAAATCTGAGCAGTTCTTC
- | - | TRBJ2-5 | TRBV9 | 14 | CASSVDTGVLTQYF | TGTGCCAGCAGCGTAGACACGGGAGTGCTGACCCAGTACTTC
- | few | TRBJ1-4 | TRBV7-9 | 14 | CASSLMQGDEKLFF | TGTGCCAGCAGCTTAATGCAGGGTGATGAAAAACTGTTTTTT
TRBD2 | - | TRBJ2-3 | TRBV5-6 | 14 | CASSLVGGYSAQYF | TGTGCCAGCAGCTTGGTGGGGGGGTATAGCGCGCAGTATTTT
- | - | TRBJ1-1 | TRBV6-2/TRBV6-3 | 16 | CASSYSTGGVGTEAFF | TGTGCCAGCAGTTACTCGACTGGTGGGGTGGGCACTGAAGCTTTCTTT
- | - | TRBJ2-7 | TRBV15 | 15 | CATEGRTSGDYEQYF | TGTGCCACCGAGGGCCGGACCTCAGGGGACTACGAGCAGTACTTC
- | - | TRBJ2-3 | TRBV5-1 | 14 | CASSLNAGTDTQYF | TGCGCCAGCAGCTTAAACGCTGGCACAGATACGCAGTATTTT
- | few | TRBJ2-3 | TRBV5-1 | 14 | CASSLELALDTQYF | TGCGCCAGCAGCTTGGAACTAGCCTTAGATACGCAGTATTTT
- | - | TRBJ2-3 | TRBV19 | 14 | CASSIGPSTDTQYF | TGTGCCAGTAGTATAGGCCCAAGCACAGATACGCAGTATTTT
- | - | TRBJ1-6 | TRBV29-1 | 18 | CSAKSRSESSSYNSPLHF | TGCAGCGCAAAGTCTCGCTCGGAGAGTAGCTCCTATAATTCACCCCTCCACTTT
- | - | TRBJ2-1 | TRBV6-5 | 14 | CASSYGQDYTEQFF | TGTGCCAGCAGTTACGGACAGGACTACACTGAGCAGTTCTTC
- | - | TRBJ1-1 | TRBV25-1 | 16 | CASSESYSGGSTEAFF | TGTGCCAGCAGTGAATCATACTCGGGGGGATCCACTGAAGCTTTCTTT
- | - | TRBJ1-4 | TRBV5-1 | 14 | CASSLNWEVEKLFF | TGCGCCAGCAGCTTGAACTGGGAGGTTGAAAAACTGTTTTTT
TRBD1 | - | TRBJ2-7 | TRBV19 | 17 | CASSIANSGTGWYEQYF | TGTGCCAGTAGTATAGCCAACTCCGGGACAGGGTGGTACGAGCAGTACTTC
- | - | TRBJ1-3 | TRBV28 | 15 | CASSPPGSSGNTIYF | TGTGCCAGCAGTCCCCCCGGGTCTTCAGGAAACACCATATATTTT
TRBD2 | - | TRBJ2-3 | TRBV20-1 | 15 | CSAQGLAGGHRTQYF | TGCAGTGCTCAGGGACTAGCGGGCGGACACAGAACGCAGTATTTT
TRBD1 | - | TRBJ1-4 | TRBV7-9 | 15 | CASNRQGAANEKLFF | TGTGCCAGCAACCGACAGGGGGCAGCTAATGAAAAACTGTTTTTT
- | few | TRBJ2-4 | TRBV21-1 | 16 | CASSEDRARAKNIQYF | TGTGCCAGCAGCGAAGACAGGGCTCGAGCCAAAAACATTCAGTACTTC
- | many | TRBJ2-7 | TRBV9 | 16 | CASSVVITAPPYEQYF | TGTGCCAGCAGCGTAGTAATAACAGCACCCCCCTACGAGCAGTACTTC
- | - | TRBJ1-5 | TRBV6-5 | 17 | CASIFFLRDLENQPQHF | TGTGCCAGCATATTTTTTTTAAGGGACTTGGAAAATCAGCCCCAGCATTTT
TRBD1 | few | TRBJ1-1 | TRBV7-9 | 19 | CASRQKPGQGEVPRTEAFF | TGTGCCAGCAGACAGAAACCGGGACAGGGAGAGGTCCCTCGCACTGAAGCTTTCTTT
- | few | TRBJ2-3 | TRBV12-3/TRBV12-4 | 15 | CASSPSQGHTDTQYF | TGTGCCAGCAGCCCCTCCCAAGGGCACACAGATACGCAGTATTTT
- | - | TRBJ1-2 | TRBV6-5 | 13 | CASSYGVNYGYTF | TGTGCCAGCAGTTACGGGGTGAACTATGGCTACACCTTC